The T cell receptor beta chain under discussion was sequenced for a study of neoadjuvant nivolumab and ipilimumab in lung cancer. Sequencing was performed with immunoSEQ multiplex PCR; in TCRdb, only in-frame clones are kept and a portion is missing. The sample has 15,000 to 20,000 clones; 65% to 85% are singletons. Remarks on this clone: No antigen is known for it.

Study-wide results and caveats: Blood richness before therapy tracked richness in tumors resected after neoadjuvant therapy. Resected tumors had greater TCR richness and clonality than uninvolved lung. Only two of four nivolumab-treated tumors gained richness and clonality by surgery. TCR sequencing covered a small number of samples.

This CDR3 region has 15 residues. CDR1 and CDR2 from the germline V gene are SGHVS and FNYEAQ. The V and J ends lost 1 base and 3 bases, in that order; junction bases with no gene match: 5. The sequencing here drew on tumor tissue, taken after neoadjuvant nivolumab, alone or with ipilimumab, at or shortly before surgery. The genes are TRBV7-6 and TRBJ2-5; 7 bases agree with TRBD1. The sequence was obtained from an adult with non-small cell lung cancer. The CDR3 is CASSLEAQGEETQYF. The CDR3 DNA reads as TGTGCCAGCAGCTTAGAGGCTCAGGGGGAAGAGACCCAGTACTTC.